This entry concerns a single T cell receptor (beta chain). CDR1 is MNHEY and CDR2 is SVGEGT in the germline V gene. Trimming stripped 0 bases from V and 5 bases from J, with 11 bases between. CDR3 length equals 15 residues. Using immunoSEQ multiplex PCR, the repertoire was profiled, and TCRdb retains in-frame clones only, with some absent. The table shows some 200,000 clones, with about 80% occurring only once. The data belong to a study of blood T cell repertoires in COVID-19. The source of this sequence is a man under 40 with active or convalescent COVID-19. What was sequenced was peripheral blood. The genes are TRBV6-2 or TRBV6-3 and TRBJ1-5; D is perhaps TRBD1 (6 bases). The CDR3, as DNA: TGTGCCAGCAGTTACTCAAGACAGGTGGATCAGCCCCAGCATTTT. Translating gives CASSYSRQVDQPQHF.